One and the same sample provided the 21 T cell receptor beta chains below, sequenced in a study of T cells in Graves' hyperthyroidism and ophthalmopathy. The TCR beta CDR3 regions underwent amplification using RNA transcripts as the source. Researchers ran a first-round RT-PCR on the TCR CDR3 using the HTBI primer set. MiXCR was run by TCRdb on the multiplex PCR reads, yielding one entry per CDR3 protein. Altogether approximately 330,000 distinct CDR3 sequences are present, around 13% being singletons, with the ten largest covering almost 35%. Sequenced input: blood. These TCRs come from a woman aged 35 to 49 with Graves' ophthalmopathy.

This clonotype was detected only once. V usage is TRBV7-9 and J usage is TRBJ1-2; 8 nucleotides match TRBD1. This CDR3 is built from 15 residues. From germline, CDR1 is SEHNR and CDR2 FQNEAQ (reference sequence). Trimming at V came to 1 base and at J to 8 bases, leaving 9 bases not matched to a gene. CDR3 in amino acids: CASSLGQGTDWGYTF. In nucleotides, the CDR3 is TGTGCCAGCAGCTTAGGACAGGGGACGGATTGGGGCTACACCTTC.

CDR3 region: CASSHVTGGRTGELFF. The CDR3 DNA is TGTGCCAGCAGCCACGTAACGGGGGGACGCACCGGGGAGCTGTTTTTT. This chain connects TRBV4-2 to TRBJ2-2, with 7 bases fitting TRBD2. The germline CDR1 and CDR2 sequences are LGHNA and YNFKEQ. Trimming at V came to 3 bases and at J to 4 bases, leaving 8 bases not matched to a gene. The CDR3 is made up of 16 amino acids.

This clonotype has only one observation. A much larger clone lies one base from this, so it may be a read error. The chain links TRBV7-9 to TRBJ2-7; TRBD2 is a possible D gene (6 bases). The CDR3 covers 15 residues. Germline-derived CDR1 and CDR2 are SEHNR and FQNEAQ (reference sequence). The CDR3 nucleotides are TGTGCCAGCAGCTTAGACGGGGGTCTGGACTACGAGCAGGACTTC. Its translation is CASSLDGGLDYEQDF.

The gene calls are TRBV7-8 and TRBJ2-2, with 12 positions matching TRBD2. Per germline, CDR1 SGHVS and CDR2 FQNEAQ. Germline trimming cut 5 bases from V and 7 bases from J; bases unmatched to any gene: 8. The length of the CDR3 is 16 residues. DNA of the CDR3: TGTGCCAGCAGCCCGCGACTAGCGGGAGCTATCGGGGAGCTGTTTTTT. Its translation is CASSPRLAGAIGELFF. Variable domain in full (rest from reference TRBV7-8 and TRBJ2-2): GAGVSQSPRYKVAKRGQDVALRCDPISGHVSLFWYQQALGQGPEFLTYFQNEAQLDKSGLPSDRFFAERPEGSVSTLKIQRTQQEDSAVYLCASSPRLAGAIGELFFGEGSRLTVL.

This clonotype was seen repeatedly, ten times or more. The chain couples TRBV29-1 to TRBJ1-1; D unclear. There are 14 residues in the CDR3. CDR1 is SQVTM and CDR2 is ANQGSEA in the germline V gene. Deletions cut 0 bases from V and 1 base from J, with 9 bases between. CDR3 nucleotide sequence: TGCAGCGTTGAAGATAACCAGAGGAACACTGAAGCTTTCTTT. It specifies CSVEDNQRNTEAFF.

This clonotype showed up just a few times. In DNA form, the CDR3 reads TGCAGCGTTGAAAGGCAGGAAGAGACCCAGTACTTC. Translated: CSVERQEETQYF. V gene TRBV29-1 combines with J gene TRBJ2-5; no clear D. Trimming removed 2 bases at V and 3 bases at J, with 7 bases between. CDR1 is SQVTM and CDR2 is ANQGSEA in the germline V gene. This CDR3 spans 12 amino acids.

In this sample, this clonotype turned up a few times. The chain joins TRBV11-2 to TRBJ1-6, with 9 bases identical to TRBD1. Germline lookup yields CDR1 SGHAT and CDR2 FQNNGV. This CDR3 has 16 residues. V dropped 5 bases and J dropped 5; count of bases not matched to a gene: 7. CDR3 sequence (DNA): TGTGCCAGCAGCCACCAGGACAGGGGACATAATTCACCCCTCCACTTT. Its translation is CASSHQDRGHNSPLHF.

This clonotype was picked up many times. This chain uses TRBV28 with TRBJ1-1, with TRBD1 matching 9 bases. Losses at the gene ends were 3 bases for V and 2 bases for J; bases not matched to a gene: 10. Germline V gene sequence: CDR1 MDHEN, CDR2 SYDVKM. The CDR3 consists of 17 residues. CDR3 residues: CASSFLGQGGPNTEAFF. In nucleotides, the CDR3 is TGTGCCAGCAGTTTCTTGGGACAGGGAGGCCCTAACACTGAAGCTTTCTTT.

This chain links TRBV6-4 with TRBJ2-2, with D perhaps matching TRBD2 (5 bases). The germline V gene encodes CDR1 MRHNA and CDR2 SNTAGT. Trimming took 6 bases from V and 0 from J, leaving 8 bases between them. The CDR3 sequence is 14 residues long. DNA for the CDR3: TGTGCCAGCAGCCGGGAATCGAACACCGGGGAGCTGTTTTTT. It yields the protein CASSRESNTGELFF.

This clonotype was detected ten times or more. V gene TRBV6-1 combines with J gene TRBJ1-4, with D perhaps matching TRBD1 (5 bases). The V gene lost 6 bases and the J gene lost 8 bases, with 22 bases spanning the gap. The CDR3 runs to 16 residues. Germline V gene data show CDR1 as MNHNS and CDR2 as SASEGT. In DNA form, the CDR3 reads TGTGCCAGCAGCAGGCGGGGGATAGGGAAAAGGGAAAAACTGTTTTTT. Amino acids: CASSRRGIGKREKLFF.

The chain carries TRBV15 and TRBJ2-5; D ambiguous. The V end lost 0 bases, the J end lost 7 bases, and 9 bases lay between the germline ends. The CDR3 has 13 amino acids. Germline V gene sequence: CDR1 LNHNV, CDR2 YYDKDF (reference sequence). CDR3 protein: CATSRDGSGTQYF. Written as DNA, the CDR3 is TGTGCCACCAGCAGAGATGGGTCGGGGACCCAGTACTTC.

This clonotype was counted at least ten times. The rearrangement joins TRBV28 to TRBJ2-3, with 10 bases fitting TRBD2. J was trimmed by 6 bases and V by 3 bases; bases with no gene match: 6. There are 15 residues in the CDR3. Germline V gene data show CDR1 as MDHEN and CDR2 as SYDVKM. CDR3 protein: CASSLGGLARDTQYF. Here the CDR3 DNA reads TGTGCCAGCAGTTTGGGGGGACTAGCGAGGGATACGCAGTATTTT.

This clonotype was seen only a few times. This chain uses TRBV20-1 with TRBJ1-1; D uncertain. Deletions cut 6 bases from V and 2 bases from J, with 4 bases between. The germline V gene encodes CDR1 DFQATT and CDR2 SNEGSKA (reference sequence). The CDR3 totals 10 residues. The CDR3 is CSAANTEAFF. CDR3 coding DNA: TGCAGTGCCGCTAACACTGAAGCTTTCTTT.

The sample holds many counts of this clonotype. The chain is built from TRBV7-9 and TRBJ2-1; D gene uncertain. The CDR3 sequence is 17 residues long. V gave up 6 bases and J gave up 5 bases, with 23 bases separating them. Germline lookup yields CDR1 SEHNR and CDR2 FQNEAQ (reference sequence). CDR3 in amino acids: CASSPPTDIVTHNEQFF. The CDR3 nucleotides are TGTGCCAGCAGTCCCCCGACTGACATAGTAACCCACAATGAGCAGTTCTTC.

The CDR3 protein is CASSRVAGVDEQYF. Written as DNA, the CDR3 is TGCGCCAGCAGCCGCGTAGCGGGAGTCGACGAGCAGTACTTC. The chain employs TRBV4-1 and TRBJ2-7, with 9 bases matching TRBD2. V shed 4 bases, J shed 5 bases, and the junction held 6 bases outside the gene matches. The CDR3 runs to 14 residues. In germline, CDR1 is MGHRA, CDR2 YSYEKL.

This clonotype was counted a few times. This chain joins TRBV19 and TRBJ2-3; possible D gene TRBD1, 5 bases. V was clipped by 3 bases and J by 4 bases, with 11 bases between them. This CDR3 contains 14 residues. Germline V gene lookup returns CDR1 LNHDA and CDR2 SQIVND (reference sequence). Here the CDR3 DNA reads TGTGCCAGTAGTATGTCCAGGGCAGCAGATACGCAGTATTTT. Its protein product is CASSMSRAADTQYF. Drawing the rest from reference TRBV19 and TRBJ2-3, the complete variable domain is DGGITQSPKYLFRKEGQNVTLSCEQNLNHDAMYWYRQDPGQGLRLIYYSQIVNDFQKGDIAEGYSVSREKKESFPLTVTSAQKNPTAFYLCASSMSRAADTQYFGPGTRLTVL.

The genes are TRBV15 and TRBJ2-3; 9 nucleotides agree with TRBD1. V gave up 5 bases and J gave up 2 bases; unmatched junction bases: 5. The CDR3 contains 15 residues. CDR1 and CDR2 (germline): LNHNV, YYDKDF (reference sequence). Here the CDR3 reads CATSGGQGSTDTQYF. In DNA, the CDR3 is TGTGCCACCAGCGGGGGACAGGGCTCCACAGATACGCAGTATTTT.

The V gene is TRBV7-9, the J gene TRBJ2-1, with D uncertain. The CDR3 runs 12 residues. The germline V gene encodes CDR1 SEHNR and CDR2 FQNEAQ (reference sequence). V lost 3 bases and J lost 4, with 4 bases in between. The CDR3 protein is CASSFIYNEQFF. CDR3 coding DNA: TGTGCCAGCAGCTTTATTTACAATGAGCAGTTCTTC.

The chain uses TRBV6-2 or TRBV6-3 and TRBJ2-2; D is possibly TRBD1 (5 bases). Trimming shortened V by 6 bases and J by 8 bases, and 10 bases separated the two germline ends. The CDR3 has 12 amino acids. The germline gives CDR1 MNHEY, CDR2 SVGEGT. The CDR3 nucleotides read TGTGCCAGCAGCCGATACAGGGGGGAGCTGTTTTTT. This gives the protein CASSRYRGELFF.

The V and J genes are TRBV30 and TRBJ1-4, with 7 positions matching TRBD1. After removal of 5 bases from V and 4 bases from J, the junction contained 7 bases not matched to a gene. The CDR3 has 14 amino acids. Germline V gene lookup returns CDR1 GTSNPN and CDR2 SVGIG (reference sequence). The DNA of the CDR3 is TGTGCCTGGGGGAGAGGGACAGTTAATGAAAAACTGTTTTTT. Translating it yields CAWGRGTVNEKLFF. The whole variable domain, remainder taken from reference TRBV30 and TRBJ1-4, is SQTIHQWPATLVQPVGSPLSLECTVEGTSNPNLYWYRQAAGRGLQLLFYSVGIGQISSEVPQNLSASRPQDRQFILSSKKLLLSDSGFYLCAWGRGTVNEKLFFGSGTQLSVL.

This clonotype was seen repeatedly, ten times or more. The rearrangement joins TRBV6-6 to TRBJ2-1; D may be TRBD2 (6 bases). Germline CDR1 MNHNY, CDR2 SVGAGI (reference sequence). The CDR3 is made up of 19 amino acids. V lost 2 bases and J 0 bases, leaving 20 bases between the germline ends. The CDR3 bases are TGTGCCAGCAGTTACCCGGGGGTTCCAATCAAAAACTCCTACAATGAGCAGTTCTTC. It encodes CASSYPGVPIKNSYNEQFF.